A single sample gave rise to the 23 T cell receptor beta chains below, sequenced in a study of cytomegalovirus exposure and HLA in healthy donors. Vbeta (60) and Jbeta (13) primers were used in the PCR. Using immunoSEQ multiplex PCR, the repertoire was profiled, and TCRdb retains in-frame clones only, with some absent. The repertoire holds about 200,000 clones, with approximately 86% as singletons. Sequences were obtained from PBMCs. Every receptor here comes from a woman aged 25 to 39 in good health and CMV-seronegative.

In DNA form, the CDR3 reads TGTGCCAGCAGCTTACTAGCGGGAGGGCCCGGGGAGCTGTTTTTT. Translation: CASSLLAGGPGELFF. The rearrangement links TRBV7-9 to TRBJ2-2, with 12 bases lining up with TRBD2. Germline assignment: CDR1 SEHNR and CDR2 FQNEAQ (reference sequence). This CDR3 comprises 15 residues. J was trimmed by 6 bases and V by 2 bases; bases with no gene match: 1.

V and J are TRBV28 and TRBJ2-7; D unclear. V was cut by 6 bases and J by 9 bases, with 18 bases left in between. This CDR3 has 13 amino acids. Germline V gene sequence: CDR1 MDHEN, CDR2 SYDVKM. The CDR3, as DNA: TGTGCCAGCAGCTCGAATCAGGCAGTAAGGCAGTACTTC. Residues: CASSSNQAVRQYF.

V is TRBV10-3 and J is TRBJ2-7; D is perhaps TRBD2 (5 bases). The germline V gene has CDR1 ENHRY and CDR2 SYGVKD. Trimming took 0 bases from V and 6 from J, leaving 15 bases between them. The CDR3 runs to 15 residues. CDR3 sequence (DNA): TGTGCCATCAGTGAGTCCGGAGAACGGACTTTCGAGCAGTACTTC. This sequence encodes CAISESGERTFEQYF.

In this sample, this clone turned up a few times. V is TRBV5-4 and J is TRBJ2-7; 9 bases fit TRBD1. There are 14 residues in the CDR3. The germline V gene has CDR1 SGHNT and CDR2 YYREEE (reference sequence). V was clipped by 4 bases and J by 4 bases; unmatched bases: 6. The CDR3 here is CASSPRDREYEQYF. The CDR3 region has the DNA TGTGCCAGCAGCCCCCGGGACAGGGAATACGAGCAGTACTTC.

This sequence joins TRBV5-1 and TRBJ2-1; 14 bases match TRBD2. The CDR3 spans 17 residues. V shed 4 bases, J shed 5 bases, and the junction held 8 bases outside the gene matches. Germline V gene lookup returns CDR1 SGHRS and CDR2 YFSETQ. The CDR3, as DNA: TGCGCCAGCAGCCTCGGACTAGCGGGAGGATCCCACAATGAGCAGTTCTTC. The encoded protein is CASSLGLAGGSHNEQFF.

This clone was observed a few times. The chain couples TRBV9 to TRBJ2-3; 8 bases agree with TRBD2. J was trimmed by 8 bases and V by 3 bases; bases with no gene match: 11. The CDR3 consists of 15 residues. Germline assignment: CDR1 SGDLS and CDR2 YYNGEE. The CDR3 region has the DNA TGTGCCAGCAGCGCCGCCTCGGGAGGGCTTGGTACGCAGTATTTT. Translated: CASSAASGGLGTQYF.

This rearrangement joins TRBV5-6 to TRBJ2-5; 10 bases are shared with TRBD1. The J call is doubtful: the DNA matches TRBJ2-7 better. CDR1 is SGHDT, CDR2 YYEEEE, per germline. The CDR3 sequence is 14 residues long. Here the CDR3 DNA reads TGTGCCAGCAGCGCACCGGGACAGGGGTACGAGCAGTACTTC. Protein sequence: CASSAPGQGYEQYF.

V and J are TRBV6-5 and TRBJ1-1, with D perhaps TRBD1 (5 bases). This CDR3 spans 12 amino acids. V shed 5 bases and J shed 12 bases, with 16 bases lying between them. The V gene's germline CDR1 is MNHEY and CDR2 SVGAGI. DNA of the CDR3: TGTGCCAGCAGTACAGGTTGGGGTATGACTTTCTTT. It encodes CASSTGWGMTFF.

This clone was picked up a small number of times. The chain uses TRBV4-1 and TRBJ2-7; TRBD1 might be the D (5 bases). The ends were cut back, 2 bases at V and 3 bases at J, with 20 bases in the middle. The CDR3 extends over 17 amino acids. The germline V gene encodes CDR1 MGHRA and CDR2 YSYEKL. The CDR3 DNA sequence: TGCGCCAGCAGCCAATACAGTGCAGAGACAGCTAGCTACGAGCAGTACTTC. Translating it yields CASSQYSAETASYEQYF.

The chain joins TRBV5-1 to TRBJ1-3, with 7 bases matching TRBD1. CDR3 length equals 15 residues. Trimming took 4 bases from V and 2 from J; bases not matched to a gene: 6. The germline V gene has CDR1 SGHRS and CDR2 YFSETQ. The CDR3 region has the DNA TGCGCCAGCAGCACGGGGACAGTGACTGGAAACACCATATATTTT. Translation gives CASSTGTVTGNTIYF.

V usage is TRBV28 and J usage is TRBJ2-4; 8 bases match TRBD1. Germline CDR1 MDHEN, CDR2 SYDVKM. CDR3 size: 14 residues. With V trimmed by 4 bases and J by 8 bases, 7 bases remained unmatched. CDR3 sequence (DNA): TGTGCCAGCAGTTCCTCCGACAGGGGTGACATTCAGTACTTC. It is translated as CASSSSDRGDIQYF.

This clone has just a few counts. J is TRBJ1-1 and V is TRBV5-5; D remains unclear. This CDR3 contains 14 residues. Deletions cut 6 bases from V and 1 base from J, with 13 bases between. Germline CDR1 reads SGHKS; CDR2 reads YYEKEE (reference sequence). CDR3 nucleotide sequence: TGTGCCAGCACCCAGAGGGTGTCGAACACTGAAGCTTTCTTT. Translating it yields CASTQRVSNTEAFF. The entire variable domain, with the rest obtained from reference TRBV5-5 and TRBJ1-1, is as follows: DAGVTQSPTHLIKTRGQQVTLRCSPISGHKSVSWYQQVLGQGPQFIFQYYEKEERGRGNFPDRFSARQFPNYSSELNVNALLLGDSALYLCASTQRVSNTEAFFGQGTRLTVV.

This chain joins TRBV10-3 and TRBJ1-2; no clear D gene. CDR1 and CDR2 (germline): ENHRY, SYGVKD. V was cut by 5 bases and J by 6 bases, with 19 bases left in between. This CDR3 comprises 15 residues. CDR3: CAISTPGIDENGYTF. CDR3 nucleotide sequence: TGTGCCATCAGTACTCCGGGAATTGACGAGAATGGCTACACCTTC.

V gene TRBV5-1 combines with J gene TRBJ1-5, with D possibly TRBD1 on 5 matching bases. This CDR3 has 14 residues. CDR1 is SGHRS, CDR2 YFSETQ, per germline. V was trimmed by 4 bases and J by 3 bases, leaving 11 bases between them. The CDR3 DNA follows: TGCGCCAGCAGCCCAGACAGTCCCAATCAGCCCCAGCATTTT. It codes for CASSPDSPNQPQHF.

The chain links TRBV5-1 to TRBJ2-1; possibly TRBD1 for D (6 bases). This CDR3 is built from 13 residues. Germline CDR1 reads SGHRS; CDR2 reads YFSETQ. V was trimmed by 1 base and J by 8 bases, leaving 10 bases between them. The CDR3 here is CASSLQGMDEQFF. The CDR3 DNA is TGCGCCAGCAGCTTGCAGGGGATGGATGAGCAGTTCTTC.

The CDR3 DNA reads TGTGCCTCCTCTAAGGGGAGCACAGATACGCAGTATTTT. Protein sequence: CASSKGSTDTQYF. The rearrangement links TRBV28 to TRBJ2-3, with D possibly matching TRBD1 (5 bases). This CDR3 is 13 amino acids long. Germline V gene lookup returns CDR1 MDHEN and CDR2 SYDVKM. V was pared by 11 bases and J by 0 bases, with 12 bases between.

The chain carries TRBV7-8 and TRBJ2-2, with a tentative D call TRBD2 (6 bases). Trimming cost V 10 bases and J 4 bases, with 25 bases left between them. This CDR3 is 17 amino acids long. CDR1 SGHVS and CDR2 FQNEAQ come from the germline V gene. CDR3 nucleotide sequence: TGTGCCACCCCAAGTCGGGTTTACGGGAGTGGCACCGGGGAGCTGTTTTTT. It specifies CATPSRVYGSGTGELFF.

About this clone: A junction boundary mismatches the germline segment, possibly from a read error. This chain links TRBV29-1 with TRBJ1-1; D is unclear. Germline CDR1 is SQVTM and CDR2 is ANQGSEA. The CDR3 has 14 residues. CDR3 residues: CSVPSGIRNPEAFF. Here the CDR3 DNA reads TGCAGCGTACCTTCCGGGATAAGGAACCCTGAAGCTTTCTTT.

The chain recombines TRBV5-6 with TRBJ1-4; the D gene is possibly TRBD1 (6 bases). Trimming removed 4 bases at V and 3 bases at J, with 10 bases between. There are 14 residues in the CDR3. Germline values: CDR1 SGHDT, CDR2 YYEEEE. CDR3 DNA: TGTGCCAGCAGCCAGACAGGAGCTAATGAAAAACTGTTTTTT. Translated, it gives CASSQTGANEKLFF.

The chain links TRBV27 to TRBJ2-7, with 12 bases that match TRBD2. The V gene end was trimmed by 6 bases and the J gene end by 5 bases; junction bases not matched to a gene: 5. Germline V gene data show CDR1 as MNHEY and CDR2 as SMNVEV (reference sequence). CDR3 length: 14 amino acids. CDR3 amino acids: CASSLAGGPHEQYF. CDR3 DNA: TGTGCCAGCAGCCTAGCGGGGGGGCCCCACGAGCAGTACTTC.

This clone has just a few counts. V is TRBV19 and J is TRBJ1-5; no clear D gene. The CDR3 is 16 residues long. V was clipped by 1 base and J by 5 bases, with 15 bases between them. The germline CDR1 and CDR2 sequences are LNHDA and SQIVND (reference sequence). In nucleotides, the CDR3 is TGTGCCAGTAGTATAGCCTCCCGGGCGCGGGATCAGCCCCAGCATTTT. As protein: CASSIASRARDQPQHF.

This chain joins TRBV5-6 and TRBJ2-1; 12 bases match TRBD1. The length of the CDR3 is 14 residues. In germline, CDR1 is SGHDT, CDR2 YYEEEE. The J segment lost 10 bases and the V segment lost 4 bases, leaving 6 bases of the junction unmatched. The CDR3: CASSPGTGGSEQFF. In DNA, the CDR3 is TGTGCCAGCAGCCCCGGGACAGGGGGCAGCGAGCAGTTCTTC.

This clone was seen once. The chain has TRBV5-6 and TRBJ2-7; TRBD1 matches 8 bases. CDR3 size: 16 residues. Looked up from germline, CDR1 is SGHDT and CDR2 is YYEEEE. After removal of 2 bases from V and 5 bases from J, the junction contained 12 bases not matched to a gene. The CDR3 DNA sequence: TGTGCCAGCAGCTTCCCATTACCGGGACAGGCCCACGAGCAGTACTTC. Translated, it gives CASSFPLPGQAHEQYF.